A selection of T cell receptor beta chains follows, all from one sample in a study of blood T cells in healthy people across ages. TCRdb ran MiXCR on the 5' RACE reads and lists one entry per CDR3 protein. The sample gives approximately 800,000 distinct CDR3 sequences, about 59% of which show up once; about 27% is in the top ten. Specimen: blood. Source of these receptors: a man aged 25-45 years in good health. The CDR3 runs from the conserved cysteine through the conserved F or W. D genes are given only for firm matches. Clone size is given for some rows only: seen once, a few or many times, or a class if the clone is expanded.

v_gene	d_gene	len	abundance	j_gene	CDR3aa	CDR3nt
TRBV7-2	TRBD1	13	.	TRBJ2-7	CASSLGDRAEQYF	TGTGCCAGCAGCTTAGGGGACAGGGCCGAGCAGTACTTC
TRBV29-1	.	13	.	TRBJ2-5	CSVGQGLTKTQYF	TGCAGCGTTGGACAGGGACTGACGAAGACCCAGTACTTC
TRBV7-9	.	12	many	TRBJ2-7	CASSLTGDEQYF	TGTGCCAGCAGCTTAACGGGGGACGAGCAGTACTTC
TRBV25-1	.	14	.	TRBJ2-3	CASANSGRTDTQYF	TGTGCCAGCGCGAACAGCGGGCGCACAGATACGCAGTATTTT
TRBV6-2/TRBV6-3	.	9	.	TRBJ1-2	CASRGAYTF	TGTGCCAGCAGAGGGGCCTACACCTTC
TRBV7-2	.	15	.	TRBJ2-7	CASSLGIFSSYEQYF	TGTGCCAGCAGCTTAGGGATCTTCAGCTCCTACGAGCAGTACTTC
TRBV12-3/TRBV12-4	.	14	.	TRBJ2-7	CASSQTGVSYEQYF	TGTGCCAGCAGCCAGACAGGAGTCTCCTACGAGCAGTACTTC
TRBV4-3	.	16	.	TRBJ1-6	CASSQVRIGSLAPLHF	TGCGCCAGCAGCCAGGTCCGAATCGGGTCGCTGGCACCCCTCCACTTT
TRBV6-6	TRBD2	15	few	TRBJ2-7	CASSYKRGLSDEQYF	TGTGCCAGCAGTTACAAGCGGGGCTTGTCCGACGAGCAGTACTTC
TRBV20-1	.	13	.	TRBJ1-2	CSARVLTSYGYTF	TGCAGTGCTAGAGTTCTAACATCCTATGGCTACACCTTC
TRBV30	.	15	.	TRBJ1-2	CAWSVRGAPNYGYTF	TGTGCCTGGAGTGTTCGCGGGGCCCCGAACTATGGCTACACCTTC
TRBV2	TRBD2	13	.	TRBJ2-5	CASLYGGLETQYF	TGTGCCAGCCTTTACGGGGGGTTGGAGACCCAGTACTTC
TRBV6-5	TRBD1	15	.	TRBJ2-7	CASSFLDRASYEQYF	TGTGCCAGCAGTTTCCTGGACAGGGCATCCTACGAGCAGTACTTC
TRBV25-1	.	14	once	TRBJ2-3	CASPLRAGTDTQYF	TGTGCCAGCCCCCTTCGGGCCGGCACAGATACGCAGTATTTT
TRBV7-9	.	14	few	TRBJ2-1	CASSYQDSYNEQFF	TGTGCCAGCAGCTACCAGGACTCCTACAATGAGCAGTTCTTC
TRBV6-5	.	12	.	TRBJ1-2	CASSPHFYGYTF	TGTGCCAGCAGCCCACACTTCTATGGCTACACCTTC
TRBV2	.	16	.	TRBJ1-2	CASSPTEQGWGYGYTF	TGTGCCAGCAGTCCCACCGAGCAGGGTTGGGGCTATGGCTACACCTTC
TRBV4-3	TRBD1	15	many	TRBJ2-7	CASSQGTGDSYEQYF	TGCGCCAGCAGCCAAGGGACAGGGGACTCCTACGAGCAGTACTTC
TRBV20-1	.	15	.	TRBJ2-1	CSARAEGQPYNEQFF	TGCAGTGCTAGAGCTGAAGGACAGCCTTACAATGAGCAGTTCTTC
TRBV20-1	.	15	.	TRBJ2-4	CSARDPLGGKNIQYF	TGCAGTGCTAGAGATCCCCTGGGAGGCAAAAACATTCAGTACTTC
TRBV28	TRBD1	16	once	TRBJ2-5	CASSLVGQGSKETQYF	TGTGCCAGCAGTCTGGTAGGACAGGGATCTAAAGAGACCCAGTACTTC
TRBV28	TRBD1	18	.	TRBJ2-6	CASSLSGTGPSGANVLTF	TGTGCCAGCAGTTTATCAGGGACAGGGCCCTCTGGGGCCAACGTCCTGACTTTC
TRBV30	.	12	.	TRBJ1-6	CAWSAGDSPLHF	TGTGCCTGGAGTGCGGGGGATTCACCCCTCCACTTT
TRBV4-3	.	15	few	TRBJ1-2	CASSQEAGVGDGYTF	TGCGCCAGCAGCCAAGAGGCGGGGGTTGGAGATGGCTACACCTTC
TRBV12-3/TRBV12-4	TRBD1	17	few	TRBJ2-1	CASSLVPWTGRSDEQFF	TGTGCCAGCAGTTTAGTTCCCTGGACAGGACGTTCCGATGAGCAGTTCTTC
TRBV28	TRBD2	16	.	TRBJ2-1	CASSLSPSGLAYEQFF	TGTGCCAGCAGTTTATCACCTTCGGGACTAGCATATGAGCAGTTCTTC
TRBV29-1	.	13	few	TRBJ1-5	CSVDPGGNQPQHF	TGCAGCGTTGATCCGGGGGGCAATCAGCCCCAGCATTTT
TRBV25-1	.	15	.	TRBJ2-5	CASSDDKRVQETQYF	TGTGCCAGCAGTGATGACAAAAGGGTCCAAGAGACCCAGTACTTC
TRBV11-3	.	13	.	TRBJ2-3	CASSPVGADTQYF	TGTGCCAGCAGCCCCGTGGGAGCAGATACGCAGTATTTT
TRBV20-1	.	15	.	TRBJ2-7	CSAPTGTLITYEQYF	TGCAGTGCGCCCACCGGGACCCTAATAACCTACGAGCAGTACTTC
TRBV11-2	.	15	.	TRBJ2-1	CASSLILSSYNEQFF	TGTGCCAGCAGCTTAATCCTGAGCTCCTACAATGAGCAGTTCTTC
TRBV9	TRBD2	15	.	TRBJ2-3	CASSVEGTSPDTQYF	TGTGCCAGCAGCGTAGAAGGGACTAGCCCAGATACGCAGTATTTT
TRBV6-1	.	13	.	TRBJ1-2	CASGPLGELGYTF	TGTGCCAGCGGTCCCCTAGGGGAACTTGGCTACACCTTC
TRBV2	.	15	.	TRBJ2-3	CASKATSVRTDTQYF	TGTGCCAGCAAGGCGACCAGTGTTCGCACAGATACGCAGTATTTT